This TCR beta chain is drawn from a study of cytomegalovirus exposure and HLA in healthy donors. Points from the study as a whole: Being productive about 87% or about 30% of the time was typical of most TCR beta V segments in an earlier analysis. Diagnosis of cytomegalovirus status made by the classifier reportedly showed high specificity and sensitivity.

Looked up from germline, CDR1 is SGHVS and CDR2 is FNYEAQ. V gave up 4 bases and J gave up 7 bases; unmatched junction bases: 3. The CDR3 is 12 residues long. In the case of this clone: The antigen is unknown.

It was with 60 Vbeta and 13 Jbeta primers that the PCR ran. Profiling relied on immunoSEQ multiplex PCR, and the TCRdb table lists in-frame clones only, not all of them. Of about 210,000 clones in the sample, about 86% were seen once. What was sequenced was PBMCs. J is TRBJ2-7 and V is TRBV7-6, with 8 bases identical to TRBD1. The source of this sequence is a man in his forties in good health and CMV-seropositive. The CDR3, as DNA: TGTGCCAGCAGCTGGACAGGGAATGAGCAGTACTTC. Its translation is CASSWTGNEQYF. The full variable domain, rest sourced from reference TRBV7-6 and TRBJ2-7, is GAGVSQSPRYKVTKRGQDVALRCDPISGHVSLYWYRQALGQGPEFLTYFNYEAQQDKSGLPNDRFSAERPEGSISTLTIQRTEQRDSAMYRCASSWTGNEQYFGPGTRLTVT.